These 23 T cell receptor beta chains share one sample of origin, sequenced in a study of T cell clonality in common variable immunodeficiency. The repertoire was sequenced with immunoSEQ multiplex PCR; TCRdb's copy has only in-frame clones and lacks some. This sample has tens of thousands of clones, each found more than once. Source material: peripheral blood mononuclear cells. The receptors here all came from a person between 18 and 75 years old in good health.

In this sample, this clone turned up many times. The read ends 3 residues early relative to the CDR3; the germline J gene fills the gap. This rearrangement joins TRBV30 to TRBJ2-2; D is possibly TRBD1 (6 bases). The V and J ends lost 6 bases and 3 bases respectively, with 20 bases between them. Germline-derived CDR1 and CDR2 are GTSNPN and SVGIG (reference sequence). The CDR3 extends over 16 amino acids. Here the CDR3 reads CACPPQGFLYTGELFF. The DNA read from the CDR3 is TGTGCCTGTCCCCCCCAGGGGTTCTTATACACCGGGGAG.

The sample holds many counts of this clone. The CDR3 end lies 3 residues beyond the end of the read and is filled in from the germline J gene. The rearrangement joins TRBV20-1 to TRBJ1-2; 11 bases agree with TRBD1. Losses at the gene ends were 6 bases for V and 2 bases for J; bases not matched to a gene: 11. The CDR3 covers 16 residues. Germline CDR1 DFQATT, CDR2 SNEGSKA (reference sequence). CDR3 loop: CSAGQGTGGGNYGYTF. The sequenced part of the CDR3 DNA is TGCAGTGCGGGGCAAGGGACAGGGGGGGGAAACTATGGC.

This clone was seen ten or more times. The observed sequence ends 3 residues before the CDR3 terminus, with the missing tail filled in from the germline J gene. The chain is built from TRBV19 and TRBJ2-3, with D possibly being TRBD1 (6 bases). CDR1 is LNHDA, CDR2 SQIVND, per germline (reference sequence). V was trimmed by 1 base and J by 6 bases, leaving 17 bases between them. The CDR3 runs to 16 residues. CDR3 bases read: TGTGCCAGTAGTATAGGAGCAGGGGCCTCCGGGGATACG. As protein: CASSIGAGASGDT. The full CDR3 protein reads CASSIGAGASGDTQYF.

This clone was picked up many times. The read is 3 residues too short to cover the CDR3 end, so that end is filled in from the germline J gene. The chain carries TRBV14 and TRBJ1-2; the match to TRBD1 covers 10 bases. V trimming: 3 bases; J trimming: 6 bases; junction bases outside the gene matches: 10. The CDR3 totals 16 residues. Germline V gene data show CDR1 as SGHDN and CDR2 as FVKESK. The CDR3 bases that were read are TGTGCCAGCAGCCAGGCCTGGACAGGGGGATATGATGGC. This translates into CASSQAWTGGYDG. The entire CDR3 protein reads CASSQAWTGGYDGYTF.

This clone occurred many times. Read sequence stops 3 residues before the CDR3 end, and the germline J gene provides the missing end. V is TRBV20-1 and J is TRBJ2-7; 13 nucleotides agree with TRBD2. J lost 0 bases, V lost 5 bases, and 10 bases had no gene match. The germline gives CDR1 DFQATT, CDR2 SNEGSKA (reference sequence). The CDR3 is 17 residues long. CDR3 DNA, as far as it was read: TGCAGTGCTCCCGGGACTAGCGGGACTACCAGCTCCTACGAG. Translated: CSAPGTSGTTSSYE. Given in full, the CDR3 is CSAPGTSGTTSSYEQYF.

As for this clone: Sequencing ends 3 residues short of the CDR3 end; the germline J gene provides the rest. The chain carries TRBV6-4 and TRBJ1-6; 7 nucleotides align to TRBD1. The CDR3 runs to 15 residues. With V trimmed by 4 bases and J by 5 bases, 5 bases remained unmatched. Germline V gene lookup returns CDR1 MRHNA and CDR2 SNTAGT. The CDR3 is CASSARDRHNSPLHF. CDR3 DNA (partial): TGTGCCAGCAGTGCACGGGACAGACATAATTCACCC.

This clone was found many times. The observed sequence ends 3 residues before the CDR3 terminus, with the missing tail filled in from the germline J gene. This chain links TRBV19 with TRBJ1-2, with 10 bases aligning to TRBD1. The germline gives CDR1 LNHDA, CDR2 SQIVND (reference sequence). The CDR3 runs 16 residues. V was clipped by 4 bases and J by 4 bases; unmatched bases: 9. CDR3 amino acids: CASSTTGTGALYGYTF. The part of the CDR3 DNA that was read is TGTGCCAGTAGTACGACCGGGACAGGGGCCCTCTATGGC. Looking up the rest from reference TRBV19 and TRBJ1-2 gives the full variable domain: DGGITQSPKYLFRKEGQNVTLSCEQNLNHDAMYWYRQDPGQGLRLIYYSQIVNDFQKGDIAEGYSVSREKKESFPLTVTSAQKNPTAFYLCASSTTGTGALYGYTFGSGTRLTVV.

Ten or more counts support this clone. CDR3 bases read: TGTGCCAGCAGCTTGCGGGGTTGGGAGACC. Translated: CASSLRGWET. The entire CDR3 protein reads CASSLRGWETQYF. The chain uses TRBV5-6 and TRBJ2-5; weak D call: TRBD2 (5 bases). The CDR3 end lies 3 residues beyond the end of the read and is filled in from the germline J gene. Trimming stripped 1 base from V and 5 bases from J, with 9 bases between. CDR3 length equals 13 residues. Germline V gene lookup returns CDR1 SGHDT and CDR2 YYEEEE.

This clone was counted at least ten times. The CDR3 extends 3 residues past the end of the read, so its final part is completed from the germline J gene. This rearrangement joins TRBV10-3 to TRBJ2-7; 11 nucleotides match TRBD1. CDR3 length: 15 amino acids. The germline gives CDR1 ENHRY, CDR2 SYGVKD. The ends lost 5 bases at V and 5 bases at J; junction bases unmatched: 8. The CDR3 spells CAISLQGQGVDEQYF. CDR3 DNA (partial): TGTGCCATCAGTCTCCAGGGACAGGGGGTCGACGAG.

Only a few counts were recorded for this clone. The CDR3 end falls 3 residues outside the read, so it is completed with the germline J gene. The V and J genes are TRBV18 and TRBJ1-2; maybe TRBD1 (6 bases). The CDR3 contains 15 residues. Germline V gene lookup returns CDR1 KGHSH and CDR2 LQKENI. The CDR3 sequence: CASSPGGGSYNDYTF. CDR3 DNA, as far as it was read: TGTGCCAGCTCACCAGGCGGGGGCTCCTACAATGAC.

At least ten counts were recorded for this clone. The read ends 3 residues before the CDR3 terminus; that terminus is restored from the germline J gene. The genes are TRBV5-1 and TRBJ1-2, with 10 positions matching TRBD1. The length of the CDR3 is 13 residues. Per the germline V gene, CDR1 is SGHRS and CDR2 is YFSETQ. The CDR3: CASSAGQGPGYTF. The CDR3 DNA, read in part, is TGCGCCAGCAGCGCGGGACAGGGGCCAGGC.

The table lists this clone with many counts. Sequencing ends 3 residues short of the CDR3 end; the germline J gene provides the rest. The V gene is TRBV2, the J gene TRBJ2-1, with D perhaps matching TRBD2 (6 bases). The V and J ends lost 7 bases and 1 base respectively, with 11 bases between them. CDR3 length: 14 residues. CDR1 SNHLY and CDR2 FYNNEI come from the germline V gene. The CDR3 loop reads CASNEEGSYNEQFF. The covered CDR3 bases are TGTGCCAGCAACGAGGAGGGTTCCTACAATGAG.

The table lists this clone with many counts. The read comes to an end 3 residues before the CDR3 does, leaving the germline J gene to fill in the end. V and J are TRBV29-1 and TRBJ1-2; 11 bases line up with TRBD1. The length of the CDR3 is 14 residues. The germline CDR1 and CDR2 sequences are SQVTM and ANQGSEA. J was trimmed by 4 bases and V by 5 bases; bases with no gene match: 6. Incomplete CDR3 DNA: TGCAGCGTTAAGACCGGGACAGGGGGCTATGGC. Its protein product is CSVKTGTGGYG. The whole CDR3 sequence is CSVKTGTGGYGYTF.

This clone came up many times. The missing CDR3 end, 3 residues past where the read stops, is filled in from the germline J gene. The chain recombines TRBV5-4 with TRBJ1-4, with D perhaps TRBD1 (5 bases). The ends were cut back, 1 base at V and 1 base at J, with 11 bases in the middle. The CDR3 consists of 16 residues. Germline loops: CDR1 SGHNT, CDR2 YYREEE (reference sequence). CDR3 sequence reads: CASSLLGGGTNEKLFF. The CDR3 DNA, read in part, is TGTGCCAGCAGCTTGCTTGGCGGGGGAACTAATGAAAAA.

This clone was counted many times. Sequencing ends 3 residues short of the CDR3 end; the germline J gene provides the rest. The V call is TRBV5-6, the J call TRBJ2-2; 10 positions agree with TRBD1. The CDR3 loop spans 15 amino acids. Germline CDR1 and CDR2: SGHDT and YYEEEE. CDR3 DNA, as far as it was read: TGTGCCAGCAGCTTGGAGGACAGGGGGGGGTCACCG. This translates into CASSLEDRGGSP. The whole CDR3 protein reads CASSLEDRGGSPLFF.

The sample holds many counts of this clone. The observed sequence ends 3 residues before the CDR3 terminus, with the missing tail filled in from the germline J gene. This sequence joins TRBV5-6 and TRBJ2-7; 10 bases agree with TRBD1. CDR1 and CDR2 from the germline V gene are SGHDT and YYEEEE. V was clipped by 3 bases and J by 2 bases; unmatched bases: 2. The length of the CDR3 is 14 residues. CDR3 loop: CASSYGQGAYEQYF. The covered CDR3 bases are TGTGCCAGCAGCTACGGACAGGGGGCCTACGAG.

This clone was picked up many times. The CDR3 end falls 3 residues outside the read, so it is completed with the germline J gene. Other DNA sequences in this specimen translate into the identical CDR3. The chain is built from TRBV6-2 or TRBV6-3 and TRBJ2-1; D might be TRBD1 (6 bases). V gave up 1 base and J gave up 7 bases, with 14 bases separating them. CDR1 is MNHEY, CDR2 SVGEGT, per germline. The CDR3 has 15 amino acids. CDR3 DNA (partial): TGTGCCAGCAGTTACTGGCAGGGGCCGGCGAATGAG. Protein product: CASSYWQGPANE. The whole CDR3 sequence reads CASSYWQGPANEQFF.

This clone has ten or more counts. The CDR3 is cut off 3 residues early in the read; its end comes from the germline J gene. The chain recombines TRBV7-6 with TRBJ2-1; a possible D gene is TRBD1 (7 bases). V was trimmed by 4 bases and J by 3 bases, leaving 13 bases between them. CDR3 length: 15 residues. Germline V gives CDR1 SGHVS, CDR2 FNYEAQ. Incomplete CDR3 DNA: TGTGCCAGCAGCTATGGAGGGGGCCGCTACAATGAG. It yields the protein CASSYGGGRYNE. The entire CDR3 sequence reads CASSYGGGRYNEQFF. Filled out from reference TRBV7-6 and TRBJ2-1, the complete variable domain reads GAGVSQSPRYKVTKRGQDVALRCDPISGHVSLYWYRQALGQGPEFLTYFNYEAQQDKSGLPNDRFSAERPEGSISTLTIQRTEQRDSAMYRCASSYGGGRYNEQFFGPGTRLTVL.

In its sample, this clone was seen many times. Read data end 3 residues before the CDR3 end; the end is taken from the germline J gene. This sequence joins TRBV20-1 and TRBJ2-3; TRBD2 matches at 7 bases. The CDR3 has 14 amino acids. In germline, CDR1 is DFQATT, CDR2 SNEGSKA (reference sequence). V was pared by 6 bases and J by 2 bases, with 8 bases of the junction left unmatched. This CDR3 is CSAGMGLLTDTQYF. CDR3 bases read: TGCAGTGCGGGGATGGGACTACTCACAGATACG.

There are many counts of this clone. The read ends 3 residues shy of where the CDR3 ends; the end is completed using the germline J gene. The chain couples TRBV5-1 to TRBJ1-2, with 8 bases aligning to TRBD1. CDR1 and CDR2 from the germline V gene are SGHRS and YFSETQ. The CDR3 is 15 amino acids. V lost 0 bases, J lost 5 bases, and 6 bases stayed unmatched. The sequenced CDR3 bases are TGCGCCAGCAGCTTGGGGAGTGGGACAGGATATGGC. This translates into CASSLGSGTGYG. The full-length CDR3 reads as CASSLGSGTGYGYTF.

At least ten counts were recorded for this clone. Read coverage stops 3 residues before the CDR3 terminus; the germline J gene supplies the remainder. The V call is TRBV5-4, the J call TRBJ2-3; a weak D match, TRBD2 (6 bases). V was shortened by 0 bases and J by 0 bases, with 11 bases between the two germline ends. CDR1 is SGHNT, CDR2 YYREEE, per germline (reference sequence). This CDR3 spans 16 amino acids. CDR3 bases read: TGTGCCAGCAGCTTGGAGGGGAGGCCTAGCACAGATACG. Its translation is CASSLEGRPSTDT. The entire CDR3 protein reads CASSLEGRPSTDTQYF.

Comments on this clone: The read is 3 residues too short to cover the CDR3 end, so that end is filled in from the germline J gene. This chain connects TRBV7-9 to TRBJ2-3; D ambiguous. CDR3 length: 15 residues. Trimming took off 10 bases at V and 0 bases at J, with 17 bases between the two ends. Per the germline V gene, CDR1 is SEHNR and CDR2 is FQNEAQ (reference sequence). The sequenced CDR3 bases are TGTGCCACTCCTGAGGCTGCCCTTAGCACAGATACG. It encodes CATPEAALSTDT. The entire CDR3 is CATPEAALSTDTQYF.

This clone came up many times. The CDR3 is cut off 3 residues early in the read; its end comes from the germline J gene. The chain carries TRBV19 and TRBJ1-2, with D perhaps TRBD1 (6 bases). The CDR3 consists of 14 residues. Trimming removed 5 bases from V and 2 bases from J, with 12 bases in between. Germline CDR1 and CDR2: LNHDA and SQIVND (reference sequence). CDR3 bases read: TGTGCCAGTAGTCCCGCAGGACAGAACTATGGC. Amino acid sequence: CASSPAGQNYG. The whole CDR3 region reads CASSPAGQNYGYTF.